These 10 T cell receptor beta chains share one sample of origin, sequenced in a study of shared clonotypes between healthy human individuals. Clones were read by immunoSEQ multiplex PCR, and TCRdb kept only the in-frame ones, dropping some. The repertoire has millions of clones, approximately 93% of them found once; the top ten carry about 0.41%. The specimen was naive CD4+ T cells from PBMCs. As for subset: CD45RA+ positively selected. Source of these receptors: a man younger than 30 in good health. Some clones in this sample may be carry-over from other donors' samples.

This chain connects TRBV6-1 to TRBJ2-7; TRBD1 aligns across 10 bases. The V gene's germline CDR1 is MNHNS and CDR2 SASEGT. V gave up 4 bases and J gave up 4 bases; unmatched junction bases: 4. This CDR3 is built from 14 residues. The DNA of the CDR3 is TGTGCCAGCAGTGCAGGGACAGGGGATTACGAGCAGTACTTC. Its protein is CASSAGTGDYEQYF.

A word on this clone: Within the sample, other DNA sequences also encode this same CDR3. Here the CDR3 reads CASSTRENYGYTF. DNA of the CDR3: TGTGCCAGCAGCACCCGGGAGAACTATGGCTACACCTTC. The chain couples TRBV6-6 to TRBJ1-2; unclear D gene. The V end lost 6 bases, the J end lost 2 bases, and 10 bases lay between the germline ends. CDR1 MNHNY and CDR2 SVGAGI come from the germline V gene (reference sequence). This CDR3 is built from 13 residues.

The gene calls are TRBV19 and TRBJ1-4, with a possible D match to TRBD1 (6 bases). CDR3 length: 16 residues. Deletions cut 9 bases from V and 7 bases from J, with 24 bases between. Germline V lookup: CDR1 LNHDA, CDR2 SQIVND (reference sequence). CDR3 in DNA: TGTGCCAGCTCAGAGCCCAGGGGAACCCCACGTGAAAAACTGTTTTTT. This encodes CASSEPRGTPREKLFF. Combining the CDR3 with reference TRBV19 and TRBJ1-4 gives the whole variable domain DGGITQSPKYLFRKEGQNVTLSCEQNLNHDAMYWYRQDPGQGLRLIYYSQIVNDFQKGDIAEGYSVSREKKESFPLTVTSAQKNPTAFYLCASSEPRGTPREKLFFGSGTQLSVL.

V usage is TRBV7-2 and J usage is TRBJ1-5; maybe TRBD1 (5 bases). V was cut by 2 bases and J by 6 bases, with 17 bases left in between. The CDR3 has 16 residues. CDR1 SGHTA and CDR2 FQGNSA come from the germline V gene. The CDR3 protein is CASSLSTGRGFQPQHF. The DNA of the CDR3 is TGTGCCAGCAGCTTATCAACAGGCCGAGGGTTTCAGCCCCAGCATTTT.

V and J are TRBV7-2 and TRBJ2-7, with D maybe TRBD1 (6 bases). The CDR3 sequence is 15 residues long. Germline lookup yields CDR1 SGHTA and CDR2 FQGNSA. V was clipped by 1 base and J by 7 bases, with 17 bases between them. CDR3 region: CASSLVWGRTREQYF. The CDR3 nucleotides are TGTGCCAGCAGCTTAGTCTGGGGGCGGACGAGGGAGCAGTACTTC.

Details on this clone: This sample also contains other DNA sequences that code for the same CDR3. The chain couples TRBV9 to TRBJ2-2; 12 positions match TRBD2. The CDR3 consists of 15 residues. V was pared by 1 base and J by 5 bases, with 0 bases of the junction left unmatched. From germline, CDR1 is SGDLS and CDR2 YYNGEE. This chain's CDR3 is CASSVLAGGTGELFF. The DNA for the CDR3 is TGTGCCAGCAGCGTACTAGCGGGAGGGACCGGGGAGCTGTTTTTT.

The chain has TRBV7-2 and TRBJ2-7; D may match TRBD1 or TRBD2 (5 bases each). The V end lost 5 bases, the J end lost 5 bases, and 13 bases lay between the germline ends. The length of the CDR3 is 13 residues. Looked up from germline, CDR1 is SGHTA and CDR2 is FQGNSA. CDR3 amino acids: CASSTETADEQYF. The DNA of the CDR3 is TGTGCCAGCAGCACCGAGACAGCGGACGAGCAGTACTTC.

The V gene is TRBV25-1, the J gene TRBJ2-3; 8 bases agree with TRBD2. The CDR3 consists of 15 residues. CDR1 and CDR2 (germline): MGHDK, SYGVNS. Trimming at V came to 2 bases and at J to 8 bases, leaving 9 bases not matched to a gene. The CDR3 protein is CASSEPGLVIGTQYF. The CDR3 coding sequence is TGTGCCAGCAGTGAACCGGGACTAGTGATCGGTACGCAGTATTTT. Drawing the rest from reference TRBV25-1 and TRBJ2-3, the complete variable domain is EADIYQTPRYLVIGTGKKITLECSQTMGHDKMYWYQQDPGMELHLIHYSYGVNSTEKGDLSSESTVSRIRTEHFPLTLESARPSHTSQYLCASSEPGLVIGTQYFGPGTRLTVL.

This clone was detected a few times. This rearrangement joins TRBV6-5 to TRBJ1-5; maybe TRBD1 (6 bases). The CDR3 is made up of 15 amino acids. Trimming cost V 6 bases and J 0 bases, with 12 bases left between them. Germline V lookup: CDR1 MNHEY, CDR2 SVGAGI. The CDR3 loop reads CASSPGGGSNQPQHF. In nucleotides, the CDR3 is TGTGCCAGCAGCCCGGGAGGGGGTAGCAATCAGCCCCAGCATTTT.

The V and J genes are TRBV7-7 and TRBJ2-5; 7 bases align to TRBD1. The CDR3 length is 13 residues. Unmatched junction bases numbered 5, after V lost 5 bases and J lost 5 bases. Per germline, CDR1 SSHAT and CDR2 FNYEAQ (reference sequence). CDR3 in DNA: TGTGCCAGCAGCAGACAGGGTTTGGAGACCCAGTACTTC. Its translation: CASSRQGLETQYF.